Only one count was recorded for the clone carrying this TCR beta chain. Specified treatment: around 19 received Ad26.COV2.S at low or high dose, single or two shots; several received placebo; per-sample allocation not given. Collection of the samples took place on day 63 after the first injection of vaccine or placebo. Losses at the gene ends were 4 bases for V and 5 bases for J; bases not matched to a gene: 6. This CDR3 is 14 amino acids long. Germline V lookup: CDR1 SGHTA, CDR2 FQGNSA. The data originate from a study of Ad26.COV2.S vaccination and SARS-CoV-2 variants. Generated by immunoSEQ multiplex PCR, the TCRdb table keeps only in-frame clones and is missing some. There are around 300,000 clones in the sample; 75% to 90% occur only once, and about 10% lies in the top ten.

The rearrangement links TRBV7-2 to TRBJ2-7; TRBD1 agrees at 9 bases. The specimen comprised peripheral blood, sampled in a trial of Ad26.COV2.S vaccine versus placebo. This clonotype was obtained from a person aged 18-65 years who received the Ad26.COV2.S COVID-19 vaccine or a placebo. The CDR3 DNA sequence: TGTGCCAGCAGCTACCGGGACAGGGCCCACGAGCAGTACTTC. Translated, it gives CASSYRDRAHEQYF. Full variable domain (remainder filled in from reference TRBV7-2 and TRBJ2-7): GAGVSQSPSNKVTEKGKDVELRCDPISGHTALYWYRQSLGQGLEFLIYFQGNSAPDKSGLPSDRFSAERTGGSVSTLTIQRTQQEDSAVYLCASSYRDRAHEQYFGPGTRLTVT.